A selection of T cell receptor beta chains follows, all from one sample in a study of blood T cell repertoires in COVID-19. Method: immunoSEQ multiplex PCR; TCRdb's copy keeps in-frame clones and lacks some. The profile shows roughly 150,000 clones, approximately 88% of them singletons. Input material: peripheral blood. The receptors stem from a human donor in a cohort sampled during active COVID-19. Both conserved end residues are part of each CDR3. D genes are given only for firm matches. Clone size is stated in some rows and not others, as once, few, many or a class when expanded.

cdr3_nt,cdr3_aa,v_call,j_call,clone_size,d_call
TGCAGCGTTGGTGAGAGCACAGATACGCAGTATTTT,CSVGESTDTQYF,TRBV29-1,TRBJ2-3,NA,NA
TGTGCCAGCAGCTTAGAGGGGGGACCCTTTAACTATGGCTACACCTTC,CASSLEGGPFNYGYTF,TRBV11-2,TRBJ1-2,NA,NA
TGTGCCAGCAGCGGTTTTACCCCGGCGGGGGAGTTCCCCACAGATACGCAGTATTTT,CASSGFTPAGEFPTDTQYF,TRBV7-2,TRBJ2-3,NA,TRBD2
TGTGCCAGCAGTCTAAATCGGGGGTACGAGCAGTACTTC,CASSLNRGYEQYF,TRBV27,TRBJ2-7,NA,NA
TGTGCCAGCAGTTTCGGACAGGGGGGCTACAATGAGCAGTTCTTC,CASSFGQGGYNEQFF,TRBV6-2/TRBV6-3,TRBJ2-1,NA,TRBD1
TGTGCCAGCAGTAACCAGGTTAATTCACCCCTCCACTTT,CASSNQVNSPLHF,TRBV6-5,TRBJ1-6,NA,NA
TGTGCCAGCGGATTAAGGGGGAATCAGCCCCAGCATTTT,CASGLRGNQPQHF,TRBV3-1/TRBV3-2,TRBJ1-5,NA,NA
TGTGCCTGGAGCAATCGACAGGGGCGACGATCTAATGAAAAACTGTTTTTT,CAWSNRQGRRSNEKLFF,TRBV30,TRBJ1-4,NA,TRBD1
TGTGCCAGCAGTTTGACAGCGGGGGGCTACAATGAGCAGTTCTTC,CASSLTAGGYNEQFF,TRBV6-5,TRBJ2-1,NA,TRBD2
TGTGCCAGCATGAACCGGGCTAGCGGAGAGACCCAGTACTTC,CASMNRASGETQYF,TRBV5-4,TRBJ2-5,NA,TRBD2
TGTGCCAGCAGTCTTGACTATCCTAGCACAGATACGCAGTATTTT,CASSLDYPSTDTQYF,TRBV27,TRBJ2-3,NA,NA
TGCGCCAGCAGCCAAGGGGTAGCGGGGGGGCCCTCGGATACGCAGTATTTT,CASSQGVAGGPSDTQYF,TRBV4-3,TRBJ2-3,NA,TRBD2
TGTGCTGCGGCCGGGACTAGCGGGGGGCGCCGAGGGTACGAGCAGTACTTC,CAAAGTSGGRRGYEQYF,TRBV10-3,TRBJ2-7,NA,TRBD2
TGCGCCAGCTTCCCGGGACACTCAACGGAGACCCAGTACTTC,CASFPGHSTETQYF,TRBV5-1,TRBJ2-5,NA,NA
TGTGCCTGGAGTGTGGGGAGGGTAATGAATAGCAATCAGCCCCAGCATTTT,CAWSVGRVMNSNQPQHF,TRBV30,TRBJ1-5,NA,NA
TGTGCCAGCAGCGCGCTCGGGGGTATGTCGACTGAAGCTTTCTTT,CASSALGGMSTEAFF,TRBV9,TRBJ1-1,NA,NA
TGTGCCATCAGTTGGACAGGGGGATTCTCCCTCTATGGCTACACCTTC,CAISWTGGFSLYGYTF,TRBV10-3,TRBJ1-2,NA,TRBD1
TGTGCCACCGCGAGCGGGGTCGGGGAGCTGTTTTTT,CATASGVGELFF,TRBV24-1,TRBJ2-2,NA,TRBD2
TGTGCCACCAGCACCGGGGACAGGTCTAGGTACTTC,CATSTGDRSRYF,TRBV15,TRBJ2-7,NA,TRBD1
TGCAGCGTTAGCGGCACCGGGGAGCTGTTTTTT,CSVSGTGELFF,TRBV29-1,TRBJ2-2,NA,NA
TGCGCCAGCAGCCAAGACGGGAATCAGCCCCAGCATTTT,CASSQDGNQPQHF,TRBV4-3,TRBJ1-5,NA,NA
TGCAGCGTCCGGACAGGGAAAGGTCAGCCCCAGCATTTT,CSVRTGKGQPQHF,TRBV29-1,TRBJ1-5,NA,TRBD1
TGTGCCAGCAGCCTGGGACAGGGGCCCCCTTCTGGGGCCAACGTCCTGACTTTC,CASSLGQGPPSGANVLTF,TRBV11-3,TRBJ2-6,NA,TRBD1
TGTGCCAGCAGCGCCGGGACAGGACCTCAAGAGACCCAGTACTTC,CASSAGTGPQETQYF,TRBV7-2,TRBJ2-5,NA,TRBD1
TGTGCCAGCAGTTACTCGAGAGGGTCAGGCTACACCTTC,CASSYSRGSGYTF,TRBV6-5,TRBJ1-2,NA,NA
TGTGCCAGCAGCACGGTCACCCGGGGGTCCGATACGCAGTATTTT,CASSTVTRGSDTQYF,TRBV7-8,TRBJ2-3,once,NA
TGTGCCAGCAGTCAGACACAGCTTGGCTACACCTTC,CASSQTQLGYTF,TRBV5-5,TRBJ1-2,NA,NA
TGTGCCAGCAGCCAAGAACGGACAGGAGTCGCCGGGGAGCTGTTTTTT,CASSQERTGVAGELFF,TRBV3-1/TRBV3-2,TRBJ2-2,NA,TRBD1
TGTGCCAGCAGCTTAGGAGGGTTCTACGAGCAGTACTTC,CASSLGGFYEQYF,TRBV5-6,TRBJ2-7,once,NA
TGCGCCAGCAGCCAAGATTTGGGACAGGGGTTTGGACAGCCCCAGCATTTT,CASSQDLGQGFGQPQHF,TRBV4-1,TRBJ1-5,NA,TRBD1
TGTGCCAGCAGTGAATTAGCGGGGGGGCCGGAGACCCAGTACTTC,CASSELAGGPETQYF,TRBV6-1,TRBJ2-5,NA,TRBD2
TGTGCCAGCACCAAGGCCAGGGTTAATCAGCCCCAGCATTTT,CASTKARVNQPQHF,TRBV7-8,TRBJ1-5,NA,NA
TGTGCCAGCAGCCAAGATCAGGGGTACAATGAGCAGTTCTTC,CASSQDQGYNEQFF,TRBV4-2,TRBJ2-1,NA,NA
TGTGCCACCAGCAGTGTGGGGCGGGGGAAAGAGACCCAGTACTTC,CATSSVGRGKETQYF,TRBV15,TRBJ2-5,many,TRBD2
TGTGCCAGTAGTACAAACGGGGGGAGCCCGATTCAGTACTTC,CASSTNGGSPIQYF,TRBV19,TRBJ2-4,NA,TRBD2
TGTGCCAGCAGTTTGACAGGGTTTTCACCCCTCCACTTT,CASSLTGFSPLHF,TRBV6-2/TRBV6-3,TRBJ1-6,NA,TRBD1
TGTGCCAGCAGCGCCTCGGACAGTAATTCACCCCTCCACTTT,CASSASDSNSPLHF,TRBV9,TRBJ1-6,NA,NA
TGTGCCAGCACGCGGGCGACACGCGCGAACACCGGGGAGCTGTTTTTT,CASTRATRANTGELFF,TRBV6-6,TRBJ2-2,NA,NA
TGCGCCAGCAGCTTGGAACTAGCGGGGTCCGGGGAGCTGTTTTTT,CASSLELAGSGELFF,TRBV5-1,TRBJ2-2,NA,TRBD2
TGTGCCAGCAGACCCCAACCTCAGGGGGCCAACGTCCTGACTTTC,CASRPQPQGANVLTF,TRBV7-2,TRBJ2-6,NA,NA
TGCGCCAGCAGCTTGGGCGGGGCTGGGAATGAGCAGTTCTTC,CASSLGGAGNEQFF,TRBV5-1,TRBJ2-1,NA,NA
TGTGCCAGCAGCCAAGTCCTGACTAGCACAGATACGCAGTATTTT,CASSQVLTSTDTQYF,TRBV3-1/TRBV3-2,TRBJ2-3,NA,NA
TGTGCCAGCAGCCAAGCTCCGCAAGAGACCCAGTACTTC,CASSQAPQETQYF,TRBV3-1/TRBV3-2,TRBJ2-5,NA,NA
TGTGCCAGCAGCCCAGGGGTGGGTTACGAGCAGTACTTC,CASSPGVGYEQYF,TRBV27,TRBJ2-7,NA,NA
TGTGCCAGTAGTATAACCGGGACTACCTACTACGAGCAGTACTTC,CASSITGTTYYEQYF,TRBV19,TRBJ2-7,NA,TRBD2
TGCGCCAGCAGCTTGGAGCAGAACACTGAAGCTTTCTTT,CASSLEQNTEAFF,TRBV5-1,TRBJ1-1,NA,NA
TGTGCCACCAGGGGCGGGGGGGACTATAATTCACCCCTCCACTTT,CATRGGGDYNSPLHF,TRBV15,TRBJ1-6,NA,NA
TGTGCCACCTCAAGGGGCGACACTGAAGCTTTCTTT,CATSRGDTEAFF,TRBV28,TRBJ1-1,NA,NA
TGCAGCGTTCGGTATTTTCGAAAGGGGGCCAACGTCCTGACTTTC,CSVRYFRKGANVLTF,TRBV29-1,TRBJ2-6,NA,NA
TGTGCCAGCAGTCCCAGGGGGCCCGAGTTCGGCACAGATACGCAGTATTTT,CASSPRGPEFGTDTQYF,TRBV6-6,TRBJ2-3,NA,TRBD1
TGTGCCTGGAGGGACGGGAATAATTCACCCCTCCACTTT,CAWRDGNNSPLHF,TRBV30,TRBJ1-6,NA,NA